Presented here are 14 T cell receptor beta chains from one specimen sequenced in a study of response to subunit inactivated influenza vaccine. MiXCR, run by TCRdb on the RT-PCR reads, gives a single entry per CDR3 protein. The data contain a few hundred thousand distinct CDR3 sequences, approximately 10% of them singletons. The same data also went into a second study, on T cells expressing NK-cell markers. That publication notes: As the method of synthesis, 5'RACE template switching with UMIs yielded TCR beta cDNA.

This material consisted of PBMCs from blood, taken on the day of vaccination. Receptors originate from a man aged 45-65 years who received an inactivated influenza vaccine.

This sequence joins TRBV4-3 and TRBJ1-1; D is undetermined. Germline V gene sequence: CDR1 LGHNA, CDR2 YSLEER. CDR3 length equals 15 residues. V dropped 1 base and J dropped 1 base, with 10 bases sitting between them. CDR3 loop: CASSQVQLGNTEAFF. In DNA, the CDR3 is TGCGCCAGCAGCCAAGTACAGCTAGGGAACACTGAAGCTTTCTTT.

The rearrangement uses TRBV20-1 and TRBJ2-3, with 8 bases lining up with TRBD2. Germline trimming cut 4 bases from V and 0 bases from J; bases unmatched to any gene: 9. The CDR3 has 16 residues. Germline CDR1 DFQATT, CDR2 SNEGSKA (reference sequence). In DNA, the CDR3 is TGCAGTGCTATATCCCGACTAGCGATTAGCACAGATACGCAGTATTTT. Its protein product is CSAISRLAISTDTQYF.

This clonotype has only a few counts. The rearrangement links TRBV6-2 or TRBV6-3 to TRBJ1-5; D may be TRBD1 (6 bases). Trimming cost V 7 bases and J 0 bases, with 10 bases left between them. CDR1 and CDR2 from the germline V gene are MNHEY and SVGEGT. The CDR3 is made up of 14 amino acids. This chain's CDR3 is CASTRGNSNQPQHF. The DNA of the CDR3 is TGTGCCAGCACTAGGGGGAATAGCAATCAGCCCCAGCATTTT.

This clonotype came up many times. J is TRBJ2-2 and V is TRBV29-1; 10 bases are shared with TRBD1. CDR3 length: 15 amino acids. The germline CDR1 and CDR2 sequences are SQVTM and ANQGSEA. The V gene end was trimmed by 0 bases and the J gene end by 4 bases; junction bases not matched to a gene: 2. The CDR3 protein is CSVEDWDRGTGELFF. In nucleotides, the CDR3 is TGCAGCGTTGAAGATTGGGACAGGGGCACCGGGGAGCTGTTTTTT.

The chain is built from TRBV6-6 and TRBJ1-2; possibly TRBD1 for D (5 bases). The V gene's germline CDR1 is MNHNY and CDR2 SVGAGI (reference sequence). V was trimmed by 4 bases and J by 6 bases, leaving 12 bases between them. This CDR3 contains 13 residues. The CDR3 region is CASSLGLSDGYTF. In DNA form, the CDR3 reads TGTGCCAGCAGTTTGGGACTATCAGATGGCTACACCTTC.

This clonotype has just a few counts. The gene calls are TRBV27 and TRBJ2-3; D call uncertain. Trimming removed 2 bases from V and 0 bases from J, with 9 bases in between. CDR3 length equals 15 residues. Germline CDR1 reads MNHEY; CDR2 reads SMNVEV (reference sequence). The CDR3: CASSLRRSSTDTQYF. The CDR3, as DNA: TGTGCCAGCAGTTTAAGGCGGTCTAGCACAGATACGCAGTATTTT.

The rearrangement joins TRBV27 to TRBJ2-2; no clear D. With 1 base removed from V and 8 bases from J, the gap between germline ends came to 5 bases. The CDR3 length is 12 residues. Germline V lookup: CDR1 MNHEY, CDR2 SMNVEV (reference sequence). The CDR3 loop is CASSLFTGELFF. In DNA form, the CDR3 reads TGTGCCAGCAGTTTATTTACGGGGGAGCTGTTTTTT.

The J gene is TRBJ2-1, the V gene TRBV7-9, with 10 bases fitting TRBD2. CDR3 length: 15 residues. Germline V CDR1 and CDR2: SEHNR, FQNEAQ (reference sequence). V shed 2 bases and J 9 bases; nucleotides not matched to a gene: 7. The CDR3 bases are TGTGCCAGCAGCTTAAGCGGGGGGGCTGGTCCTGAGCAGTTCTTC. Translated: CASSLSGGAGPEQFF.

This clonotype was found many times. The V and J genes are TRBV25-1 and TRBJ1-5; the D gene is possibly TRBD1 (6 bases). The CDR3 runs 13 residues. Germline CDR1 is MGHDK and CDR2 is SYGVNS. V was shortened by 4 bases and J by 4 bases, with 8 bases between the two germline ends. The chain's CDR3 is CASSATGNQPQHF. Written as DNA, the CDR3 is TGTGCCAGCAGTGCCACAGGGAATCAGCCCCAGCATTTT.

This clonotype was observed a few times. The chain has TRBV4-2 and TRBJ2-2; TRBD2 matches 13 bases. The J segment lost 2 bases and the V segment lost 0 bases, leaving 12 bases of the junction unmatched. This CDR3 spans 21 amino acids. Germline CDR1 LGHNA, CDR2 YNFKEQ. Here the CDR3 reads CASSQEGPGLAGLGNTGELFF. The CDR3 DNA is TGTGCCAGCAGCCAAGAAGGACCGGGACTAGCGGGATTGGGAAACACCGGGGAGCTGTTTTTT.

This clonotype occurred a few times. The chain links TRBV5-1 to TRBJ2-7; no clear D. The CDR3 contains 13 residues. V shed 0 bases and J shed 5 bases, with 9 bases lying between them. Germline CDR1 reads SGHRS; CDR2 reads YFSETQ. The DNA of the CDR3 is TGCGCCAGCAGCTTGGACAGTCACCACGAGCAGTACTTC. Translated, it gives CASSLDSHHEQYF. Filled out from reference TRBV5-1 and TRBJ2-7, the complete variable domain reads KAGVTQTPRYLIKTRGQQVTLSCSPISGHRSVSWYQQTPGQGLQFLFEYFSETQRNKGNFPGRFSGRQFSNSRSEMNVSTLELGDSALYLCASSLDSHHEQYFGPGTRLTVT.

This clonotype was recorded many times. CDR3 nucleotides: TGTGCCAGCTCACCACGGGACAGGGCCTCCTACGAGCAGTACTTC. It translates to CASSPRDRASYEQYF. The chain combines TRBV18 with TRBJ2-7, with 9 positions matching TRBD1. V was pared by 1 base and J by 0 bases, with 1 base of the junction left unmatched. The germline CDR1 and CDR2 sequences are KGHSH and LQKENI. The CDR3 runs 15 residues.

This clonotype was counted many times. This chain connects TRBV5-6 to TRBJ1-5; D remains unclear. Trimming took off 0 bases at V and 9 bases at J, with 10 bases between the two ends. Germline assignment: CDR1 SGHDT and CDR2 YYEEEE. The CDR3 covers 13 residues. DNA of the CDR3: TGTGCCAGCAGCTTGGACCGTCGGGGGCCCCAGCATTTT. This gives the protein CASSLDRRGPQHF.

This clonotype was recorded a few times. The chain recombines TRBV5-1 with TRBJ2-2, with D tentatively TRBD1 or TRBD2 (5 bases each). Trimming shortened V by 1 base and J by 4 bases, and 17 bases separated the two germline ends. Per germline, CDR1 SGHRS and CDR2 YFSETQ. The CDR3 loop spans 17 amino acids. The CDR3 loop is CASSLRREGRGTGELFF. CDR3 DNA sequence: TGCGCCAGCAGCTTGCGTCGTGAGGGGCGTGGCACCGGGGAGCTGTTTTTT.